Each of the 11 T cell receptor beta chains below was sequenced from the same sample in a study of shared clonotypes between healthy human individuals. Only in-frame clones appear in the TCRdb table, and some are missing; sequencing was by immunoSEQ multiplex PCR. The data contain a few million clones, approximately 96% of them seen just once; the ten biggest clones take up roughly 0.13%. Sequencing was done on a sample of naive CD4+ T cells sorted from blood. Subset described: CD45RA+ positively selected. Source of these receptors: a man aged 18 to 30 in good health.

Notes on this clone: Within the sample, other DNA sequences also encode this same CDR3. V and J are TRBV5-4 and TRBJ2-3, with D uncertain. The CDR3 extends over 11 amino acids. Germline V CDR1 and CDR2: SGHNT, YYREEE (reference sequence). V was pared by 4 bases and J by 4 bases, with 4 bases between. CDR3 amino acids: CASSLSDTQYF. CDR3 sequence (DNA): TGTGCCAGCAGCCTTTCAGATACGCAGTATTTT.

The V gene is TRBV6-6, the J gene TRBJ2-5; 8 bases line up with TRBD2. J lost 5 bases, V lost 2 bases, and 7 bases had no gene match. The CDR3 extends over 15 amino acids. CDR1 is MNHNY, CDR2 SVGAGI, per germline (reference sequence). DNA of the CDR3: TGTGCCAGCAGTTACGAAACGGGACTAGGGGAGACCCAGTACTTC. It specifies CASSYETGLGETQYF.

The CDR3 reads CASSSGLPNTGELFF. CDR3 DNA: TGTGCCAGCAGTTCTGGGCTACCTAACACCGGGGAGCTGTTTTTT. The chain has TRBV6-5 and TRBJ2-2; D uncertain. This CDR3 spans 15 amino acids. Per the germline V gene, CDR1 is MNHEY and CDR2 is SVGAGI. V lost 4 bases, J lost 2 bases, and 11 bases lay in between.

The chain employs TRBV7-2 and TRBJ1-6; D is uncertain. Per germline, CDR1 SGHTA and CDR2 FQGNSA. The germline V and J ends were trimmed by 3 bases and 5 bases, with 5 bases remaining between them. The CDR3 totals 13 residues. The CDR3 DNA reads as TGTGCCAGCAGCTTGGTGGATAATTCACCCCTCCACTTT. It yields the protein CASSLVDNSPLHF.

About this clone: Other DNA sequences from this sample encode an identical CDR3 as well. This sequence joins TRBV6-5 and TRBJ2-1, with 8 bases fitting TRBD2. This CDR3 region has 14 residues. Germline loops: CDR1 MNHEY, CDR2 SVGAGI. Trimming cost V 4 bases and J 2 bases; bases outside gene matches: 1. CDR3 in amino acids: CASSSGGAYNEQFF. CDR3 DNA: TGTGCCAGCAGTTCCGGGGGGGCCTACAATGAGCAGTTCTTC.

This clone is a singleton in its sample. The chain links TRBV6-1 to TRBJ1-6; D is unclear. Germline values: CDR1 MNHNS, CDR2 SASEGT. The length of the CDR3 is 14 residues. Trimming took 4 bases from V and 11 from J, leaving 15 bases between them. CDR3 nucleotide sequence: TGTGCCAGCAGTGGTTCGGCCACTGCTACACCCCTCCACTTT. Encoded protein: CASSGSATATPLHF.

The DNA for the CDR3 is TGTGCCAGCAGGCCTCTAGCGGGCTCGGGCTACGAGCAGTACTTC. The encoded protein is CASRPLAGSGYEQYF. V and J are TRBV6-6 and TRBJ2-7; TRBD2 matches at 8 bases. The CDR3 is made up of 15 amino acids. Germline V gives CDR1 MNHNY, CDR2 SVGAGI (reference sequence). V was clipped by 6 bases and J by 3 bases; unmatched bases: 10.

V usage is TRBV27 and J usage is TRBJ2-7; D gene uncertain. Trimming left V 5 bases short and J 0 bases short, with 8 bases between. CDR1 and CDR2 (germline): MNHEY, SMNVEV (reference sequence). The CDR3 runs to 13 residues. In nucleotides, the CDR3 is TGTGCCAGCAGTATGCGGCCCTCCTACGAGCAGTACTTC. The encoded protein is CASSMRPSYEQYF.

J is TRBJ1-5 and V is TRBV7-2; D gene ambiguous. Germline CDR1 reads SGHTA; CDR2 reads FQGNSA. Trimming took 5 bases from V and 7 from J, leaving 21 bases between them. This CDR3 has 16 amino acids. The CDR3 nucleotides read TGTGCCAGCAGCAAACCAAGGGTGCGGGGAGTACAGCCCCAGCATTTT. Its translation: CASSKPRVRGVQPQHF. Full variable domain (remainder filled in from reference TRBV7-2 and TRBJ1-5): GAGVSQSPSNKVTEKGKDVELRCDPISGHTALYWYRQSLGQGLEFLIYFQGNSAPDKSGLPSDRFSAERTGGSVSTLTIQRTQQEDSAVYLCASSKPRVRGVQPQHFGDGTRLSIL.

As to this clone: Other nucleotide sequences from this sample produce the same CDR3. The chain combines TRBV5-1 with TRBJ2-7; unclear D gene. The CDR3 covers 14 residues. The germline V gene has CDR1 SGHRS and CDR2 YFSETQ. Deletions cut 0 bases from V and 3 bases from J, with 10 bases between. The CDR3 DNA reads TGCGCCAGCAGCTTGGCCGGGCAGCACTACGAGCAGTACTTC. Protein product: CASSLAGQHYEQYF.

The chain carries TRBV27 and TRBJ1-5; TRBD1 matches 7 bases. Germline V lookup: CDR1 MNHEY, CDR2 SMNVEV (reference sequence). The CDR3 is 15 residues long. V trimming: 6 bases; J trimming: 0 bases; junction bases outside the gene matches: 5. CDR3 in amino acids: CASRNRGYSNQPQHF. As DNA, the CDR3 is TGTGCCAGCAGAAACAGGGGTTATAGCAATCAGCCCCAGCATTTT.